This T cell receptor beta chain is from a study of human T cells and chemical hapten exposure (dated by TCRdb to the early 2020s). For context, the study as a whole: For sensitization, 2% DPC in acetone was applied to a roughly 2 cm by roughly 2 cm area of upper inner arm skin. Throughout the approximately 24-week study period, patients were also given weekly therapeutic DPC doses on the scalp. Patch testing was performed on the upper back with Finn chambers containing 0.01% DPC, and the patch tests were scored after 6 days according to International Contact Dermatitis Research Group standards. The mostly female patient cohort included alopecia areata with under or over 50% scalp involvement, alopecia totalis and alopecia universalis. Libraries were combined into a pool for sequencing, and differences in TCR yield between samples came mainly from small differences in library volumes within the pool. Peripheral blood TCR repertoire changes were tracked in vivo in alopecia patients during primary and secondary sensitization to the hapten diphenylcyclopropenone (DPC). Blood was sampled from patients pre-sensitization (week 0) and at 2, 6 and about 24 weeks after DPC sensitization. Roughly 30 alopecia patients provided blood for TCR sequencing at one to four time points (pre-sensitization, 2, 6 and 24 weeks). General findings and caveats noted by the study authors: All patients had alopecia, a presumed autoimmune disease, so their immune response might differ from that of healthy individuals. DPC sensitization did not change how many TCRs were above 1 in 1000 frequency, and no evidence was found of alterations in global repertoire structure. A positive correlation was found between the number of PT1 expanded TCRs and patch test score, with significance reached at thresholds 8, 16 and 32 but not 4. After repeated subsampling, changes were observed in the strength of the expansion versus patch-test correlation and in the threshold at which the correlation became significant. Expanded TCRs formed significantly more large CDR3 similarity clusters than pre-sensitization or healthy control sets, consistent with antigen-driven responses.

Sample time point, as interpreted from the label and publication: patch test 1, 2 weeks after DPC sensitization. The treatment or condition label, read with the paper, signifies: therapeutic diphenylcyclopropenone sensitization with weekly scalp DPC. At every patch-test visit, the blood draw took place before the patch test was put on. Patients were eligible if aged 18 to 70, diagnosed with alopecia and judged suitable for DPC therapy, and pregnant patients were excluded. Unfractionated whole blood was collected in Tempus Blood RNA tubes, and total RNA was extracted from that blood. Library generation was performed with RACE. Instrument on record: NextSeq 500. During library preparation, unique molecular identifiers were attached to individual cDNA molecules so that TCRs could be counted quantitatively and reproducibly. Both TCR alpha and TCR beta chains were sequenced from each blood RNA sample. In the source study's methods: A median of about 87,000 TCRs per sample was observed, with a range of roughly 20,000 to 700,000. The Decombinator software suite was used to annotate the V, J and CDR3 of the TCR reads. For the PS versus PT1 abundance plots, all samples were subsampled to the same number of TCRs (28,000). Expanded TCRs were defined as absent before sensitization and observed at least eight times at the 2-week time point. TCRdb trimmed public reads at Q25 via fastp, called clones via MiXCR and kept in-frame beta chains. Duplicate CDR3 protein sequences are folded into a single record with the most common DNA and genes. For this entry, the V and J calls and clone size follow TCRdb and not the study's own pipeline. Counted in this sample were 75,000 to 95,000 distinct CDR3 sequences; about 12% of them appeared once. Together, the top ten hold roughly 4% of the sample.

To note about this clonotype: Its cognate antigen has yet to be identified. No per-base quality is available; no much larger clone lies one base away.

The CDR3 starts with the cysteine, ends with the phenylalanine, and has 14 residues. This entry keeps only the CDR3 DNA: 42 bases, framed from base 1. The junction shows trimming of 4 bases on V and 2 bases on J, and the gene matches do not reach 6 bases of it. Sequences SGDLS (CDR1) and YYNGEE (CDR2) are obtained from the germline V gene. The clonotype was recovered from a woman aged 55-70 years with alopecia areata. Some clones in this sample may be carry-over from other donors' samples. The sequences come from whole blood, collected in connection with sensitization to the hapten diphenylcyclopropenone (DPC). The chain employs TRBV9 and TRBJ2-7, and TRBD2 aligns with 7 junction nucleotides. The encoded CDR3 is CASSPGLGPYEQYF. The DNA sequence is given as TGTGCCAGCAGCCCCGGACTAGGTCCCTACGAGCAGTACTTC. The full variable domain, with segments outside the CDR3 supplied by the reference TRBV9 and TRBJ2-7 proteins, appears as DSGVTQTPKHLITATGQRVTLRCSPRSGDLSVYWYQQSLDQGLQFLIQYYNGEERAKGNILERFSAQQFPDLHSELNLSSLELGDSALYFCASSPGLGPYEQYFGPGTRLTVT.